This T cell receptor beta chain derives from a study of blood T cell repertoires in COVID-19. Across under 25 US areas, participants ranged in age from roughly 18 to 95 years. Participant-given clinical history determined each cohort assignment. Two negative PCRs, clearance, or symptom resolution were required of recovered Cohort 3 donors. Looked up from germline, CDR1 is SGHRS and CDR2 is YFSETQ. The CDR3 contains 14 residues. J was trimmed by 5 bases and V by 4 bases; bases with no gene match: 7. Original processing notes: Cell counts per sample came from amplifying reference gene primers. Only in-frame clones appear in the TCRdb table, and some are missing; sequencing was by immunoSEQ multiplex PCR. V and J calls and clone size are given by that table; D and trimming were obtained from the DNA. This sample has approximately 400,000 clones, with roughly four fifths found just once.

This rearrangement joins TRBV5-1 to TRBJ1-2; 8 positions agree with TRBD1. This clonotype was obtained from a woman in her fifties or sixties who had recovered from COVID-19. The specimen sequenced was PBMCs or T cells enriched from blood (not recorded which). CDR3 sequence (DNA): TGCGCCAGCAGCGAACGGACAGGGCTGTATGGCTACACCTTC. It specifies CASSERTGLYGYTF.